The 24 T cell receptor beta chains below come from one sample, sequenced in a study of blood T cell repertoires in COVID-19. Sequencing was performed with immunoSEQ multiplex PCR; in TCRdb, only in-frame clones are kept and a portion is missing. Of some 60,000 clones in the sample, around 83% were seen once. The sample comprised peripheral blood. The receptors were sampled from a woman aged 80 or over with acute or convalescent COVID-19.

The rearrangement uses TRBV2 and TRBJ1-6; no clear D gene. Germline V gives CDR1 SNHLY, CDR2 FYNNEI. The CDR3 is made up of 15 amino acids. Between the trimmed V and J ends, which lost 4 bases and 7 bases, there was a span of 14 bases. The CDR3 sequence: CASSGEGTRNSPLHF. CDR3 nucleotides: TGTGCCAGCAGTGGGGAGGGTACGAGGAATTCACCCCTCCACTTT.

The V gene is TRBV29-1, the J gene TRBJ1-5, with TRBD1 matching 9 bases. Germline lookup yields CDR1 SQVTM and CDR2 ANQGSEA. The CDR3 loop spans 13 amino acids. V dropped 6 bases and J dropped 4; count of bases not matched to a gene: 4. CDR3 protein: CSVQQGANQPQHF. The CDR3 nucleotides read TGCAGCGTACAACAGGGGGCTAATCAGCCCCAGCATTTT.

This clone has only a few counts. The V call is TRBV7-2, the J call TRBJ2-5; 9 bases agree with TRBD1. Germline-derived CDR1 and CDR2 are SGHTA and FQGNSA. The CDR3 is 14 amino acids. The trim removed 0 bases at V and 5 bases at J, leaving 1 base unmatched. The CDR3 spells CASSLAGQGETQYF. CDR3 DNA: TGTGCCAGCAGCTTAGCTGGACAGGGGGAGACCCAGTACTTC.

CDR3 in DNA: TGTGCCAGTAGTATGCAAGGGGCACCCTCTGGGGCCAACGTCCTGACTTTC. Translation: CASSMQGAPSGANVLTF. The V gene is TRBV19, the J gene TRBJ2-6, with D perhaps TRBD1 (5 bases). Germline lookup yields CDR1 LNHDA and CDR2 SQIVND (reference sequence). The CDR3 is 17 amino acids. V was trimmed by 3 bases and J by 0 bases, leaving 12 bases between them. Together with reference TRBV19 and TRBJ2-6, the CDR3 gives the full variable domain: DGGITQSPKYLFRKEGQNVTLSCEQNLNHDAMYWYRQDPGQGLRLIYYSQIVNDFQKGDIAEGYSVSREKKESFPLTVTSAQKNPTAFYLCASSMQGAPSGANVLTFGAGSRLTVL.

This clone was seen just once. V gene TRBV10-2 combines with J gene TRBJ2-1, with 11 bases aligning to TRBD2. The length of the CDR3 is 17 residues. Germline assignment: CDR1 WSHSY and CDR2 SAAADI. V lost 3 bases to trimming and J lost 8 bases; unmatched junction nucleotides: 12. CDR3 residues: CASSDSIAGGWVDEQFF. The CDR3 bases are TGCGCCAGCAGTGATTCGATAGCGGGAGGGTGGGTGGATGAGCAGTTCTTC.

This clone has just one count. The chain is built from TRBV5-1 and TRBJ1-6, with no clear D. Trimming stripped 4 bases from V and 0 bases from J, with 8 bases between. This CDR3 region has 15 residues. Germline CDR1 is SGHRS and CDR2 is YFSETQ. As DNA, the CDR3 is TGCGCCAGCAGCCCTGTCGGCTCCTATAATTCACCCCTCCACTTT. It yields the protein CASSPVGSYNSPLHF.

CDR3 loop: CASSRPGTSGNEQFF. The CDR3 DNA reads as TGTGCCAGCAGCCGGCCCGGGACTAGCGGCAATGAGCAGTTCTTC. The chain employs TRBV4-2 and TRBJ2-1; 11 bases map to TRBD2. Germline V gene data show CDR1 as LGHNA and CDR2 as YNFKEQ. The CDR3 covers 15 residues. V lost 4 bases, J lost 6 bases, and 5 bases stayed unmatched.

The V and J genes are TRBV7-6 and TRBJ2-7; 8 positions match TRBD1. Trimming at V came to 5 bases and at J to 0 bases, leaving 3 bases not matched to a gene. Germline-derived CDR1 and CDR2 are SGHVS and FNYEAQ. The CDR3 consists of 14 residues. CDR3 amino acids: CASSAGQGSYEQYF. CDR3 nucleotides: TGTGCCAGCAGCGCAGGACAGGGCTCCTACGAGCAGTACTTC.

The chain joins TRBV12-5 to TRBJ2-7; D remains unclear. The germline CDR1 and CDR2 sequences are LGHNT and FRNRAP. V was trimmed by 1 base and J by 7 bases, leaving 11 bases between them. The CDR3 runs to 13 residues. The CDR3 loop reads CASGLGEVWEQYF. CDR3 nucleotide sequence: TGTGCTAGTGGTTTGGGAGAGGTTTGGGAGCAGTACTTC. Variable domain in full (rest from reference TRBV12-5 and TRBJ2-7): DARVTQTPRHKVTEMGQEVTMRCQPILGHNTVFWYRQTMMQGLELLAYFRNRAPLDDSGMPKDRFSAEMPDATLATLKIQPSEPRDSAVYFCASGLGEVWEQYFGPGTRLTVT.

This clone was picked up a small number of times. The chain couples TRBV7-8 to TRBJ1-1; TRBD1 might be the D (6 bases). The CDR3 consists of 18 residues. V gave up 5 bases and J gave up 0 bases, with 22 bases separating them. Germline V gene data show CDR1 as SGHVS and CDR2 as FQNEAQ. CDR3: CASSARDTRLLVNTEAFF. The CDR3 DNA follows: TGTGCCAGCAGCGCGAGGGACACTCGACTGTTAGTGAACACTGAAGCTTTCTTT.

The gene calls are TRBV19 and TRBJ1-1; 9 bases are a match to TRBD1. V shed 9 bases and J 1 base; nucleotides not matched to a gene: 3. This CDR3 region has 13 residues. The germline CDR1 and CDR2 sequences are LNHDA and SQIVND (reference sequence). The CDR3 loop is CASRGQGNTEAFF. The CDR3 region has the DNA TGTGCCAGCCGGGGACAGGGGAACACTGAAGCTTTCTTT.

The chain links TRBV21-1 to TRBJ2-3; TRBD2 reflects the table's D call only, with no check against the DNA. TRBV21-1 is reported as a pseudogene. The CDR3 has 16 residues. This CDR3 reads CASSKGTSGGADTQYF. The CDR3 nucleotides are TGTGCCAGCAGCAAAGGGACTAGCGGAGGGGCGGATACGCAGTATTTT.

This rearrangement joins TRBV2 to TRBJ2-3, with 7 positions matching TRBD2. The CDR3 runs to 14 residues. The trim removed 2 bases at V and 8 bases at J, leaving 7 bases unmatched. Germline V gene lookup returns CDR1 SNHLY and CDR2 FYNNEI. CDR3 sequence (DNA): TGTGCCAGCAGTGAATTCAGGACTAGGGGTACGCAGTATTTT. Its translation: CASSEFRTRGTQYF. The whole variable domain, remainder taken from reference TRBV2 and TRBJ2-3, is EPEVTQTPSHQVTQMGQEVILRCVPISNHLYFYWYRQILGQKVEFLVSFYNNEISEKSEIFDDQFSVERPDGSNFTLKIRSTKLEDSAMYFCASSEFRTRGTQYFGPGTRLTVL.

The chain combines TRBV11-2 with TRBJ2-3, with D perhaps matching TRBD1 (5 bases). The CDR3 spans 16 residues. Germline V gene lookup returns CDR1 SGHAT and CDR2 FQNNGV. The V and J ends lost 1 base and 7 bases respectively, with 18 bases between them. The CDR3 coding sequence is TGTGCCAGCAGCTTAGGGGGTGGGGCAGGGAAGTATACGCAGTATTTT. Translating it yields CASSLGGGAGKYTQYF.

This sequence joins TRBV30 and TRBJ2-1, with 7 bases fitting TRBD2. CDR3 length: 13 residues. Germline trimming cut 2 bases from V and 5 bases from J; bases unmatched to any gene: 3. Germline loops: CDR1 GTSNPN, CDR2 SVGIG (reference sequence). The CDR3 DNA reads TGTGCCTGGAGTCACCGGGGGGACAATGAGCAGTTCTTC. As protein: CAWSHRGDNEQFF.

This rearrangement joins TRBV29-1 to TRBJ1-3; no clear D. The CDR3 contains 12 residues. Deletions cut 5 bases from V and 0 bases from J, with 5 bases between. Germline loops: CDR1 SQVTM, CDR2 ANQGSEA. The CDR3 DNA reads TGCAGCGTTATCAACTCTGGAAACACCATATATTTT. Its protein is CSVINSGNTIYF.

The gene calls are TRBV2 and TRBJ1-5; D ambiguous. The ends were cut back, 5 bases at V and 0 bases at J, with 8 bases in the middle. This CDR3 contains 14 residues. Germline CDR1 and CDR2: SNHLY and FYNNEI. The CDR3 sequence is CASSRENSNQPQHF. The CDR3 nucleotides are TGTGCCAGCAGTCGAGAGAATAGCAATCAGCCCCAGCATTTT.

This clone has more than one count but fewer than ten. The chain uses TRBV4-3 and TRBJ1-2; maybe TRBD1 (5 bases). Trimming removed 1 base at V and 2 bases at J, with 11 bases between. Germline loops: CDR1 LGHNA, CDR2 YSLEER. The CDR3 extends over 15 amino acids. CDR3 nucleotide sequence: TGCGCCAGCAGCCAAGCTTCTAGGACAAACTATGGCTACACCTTC. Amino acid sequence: CASSQASRTNYGYTF.

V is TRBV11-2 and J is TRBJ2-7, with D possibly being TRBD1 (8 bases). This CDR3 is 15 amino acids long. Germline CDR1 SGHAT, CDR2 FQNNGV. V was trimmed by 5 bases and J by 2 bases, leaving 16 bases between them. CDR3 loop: CASSLWTGRAYEQYF. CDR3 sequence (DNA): TGTGCCAGCAGCCTTTGGACAGGGAGGGCCTACGAGCAGTACTTC. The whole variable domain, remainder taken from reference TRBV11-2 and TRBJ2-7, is EAGVAQSPRYKIIEKRQSVAFWCNPISGHATLYWYQQILGQGPKLLIQFQNNGVVDDSQLPKDRFSAERLKGVDSTLKIQPAKLEDSAVYLCASSLWTGRAYEQYFGPGTRLTVT.

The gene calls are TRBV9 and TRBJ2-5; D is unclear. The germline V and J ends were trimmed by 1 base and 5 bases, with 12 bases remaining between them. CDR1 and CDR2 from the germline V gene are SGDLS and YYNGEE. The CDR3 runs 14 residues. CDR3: CASSVQMVAETQYF. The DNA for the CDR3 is TGTGCCAGCAGCGTACAAATGGTTGCGGAGACCCAGTACTTC. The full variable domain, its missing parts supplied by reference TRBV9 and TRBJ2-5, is DSGVTQTPKHLITATGQRVTLRCSPRSGDLSVYWYQQSLDQGLQFLIQYYNGEERAKGNILERFSAQQFPDLHSELNLSSLELGDSALYFCASSVQMVAETQYFGPGTRLLVL.

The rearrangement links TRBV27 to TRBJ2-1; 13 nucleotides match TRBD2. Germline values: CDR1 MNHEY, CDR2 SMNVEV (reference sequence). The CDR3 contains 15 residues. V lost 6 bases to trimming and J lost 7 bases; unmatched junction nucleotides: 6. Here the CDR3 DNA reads TGTGCCAGCAGCCCGACTAGCGGGAGGTCTAATGAGCAGTTCTTC. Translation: CASSPTSGRSNEQFF.

For the CDR3, the DNA is TGTGCCAGCAGCTTAGGAGGTTGGGCGGGGGTCACCTTC. Protein: CASSLGGWAGVTF. The V call is TRBV11-3, the J call TRBJ1-2; D is perhaps TRBD1 (5 bases). The CDR3 consists of 13 residues. Trimming shortened V by 1 base and J by 13 bases, and 16 bases separated the two germline ends. Germline V CDR1 and CDR2: SGHNT, YENEEA.

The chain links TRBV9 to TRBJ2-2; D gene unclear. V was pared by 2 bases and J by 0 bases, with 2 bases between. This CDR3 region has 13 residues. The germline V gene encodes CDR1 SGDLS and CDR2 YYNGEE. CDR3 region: CASSVTNTGELFF. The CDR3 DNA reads TGTGCCAGCAGCGTCACGAACACCGGGGAGCTGTTTTTT.

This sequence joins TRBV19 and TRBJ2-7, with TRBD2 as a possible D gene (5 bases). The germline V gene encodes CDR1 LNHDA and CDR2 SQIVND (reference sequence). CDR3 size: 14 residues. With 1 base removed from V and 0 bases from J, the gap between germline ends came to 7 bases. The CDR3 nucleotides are TGTGCCAGTAGTATAGGAGAGGGCTCCTACGAGCAGTACTTC. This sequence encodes CASSIGEGSYEQYF.